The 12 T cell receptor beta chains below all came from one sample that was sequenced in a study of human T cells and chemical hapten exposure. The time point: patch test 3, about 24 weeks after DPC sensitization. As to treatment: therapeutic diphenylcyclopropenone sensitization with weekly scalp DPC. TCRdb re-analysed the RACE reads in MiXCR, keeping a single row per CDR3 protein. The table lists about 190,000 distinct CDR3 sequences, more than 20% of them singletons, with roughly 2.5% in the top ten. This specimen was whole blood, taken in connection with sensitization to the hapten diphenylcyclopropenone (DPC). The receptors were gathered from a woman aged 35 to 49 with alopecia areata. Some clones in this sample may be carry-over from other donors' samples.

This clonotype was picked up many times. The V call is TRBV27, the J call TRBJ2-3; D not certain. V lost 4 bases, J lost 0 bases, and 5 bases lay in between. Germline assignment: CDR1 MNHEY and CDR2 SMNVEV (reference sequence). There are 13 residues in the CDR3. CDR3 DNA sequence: TGTGCCAGCAGTTATCGGAGCACAGATACGCAGTATTTT. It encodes CASSYRSTDTQYF.

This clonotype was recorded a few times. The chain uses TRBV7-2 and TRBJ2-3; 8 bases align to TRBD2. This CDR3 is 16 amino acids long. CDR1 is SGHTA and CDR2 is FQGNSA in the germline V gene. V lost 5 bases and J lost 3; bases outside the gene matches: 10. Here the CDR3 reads CASSTPPGTSTDTQYF. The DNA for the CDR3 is TGTGCCAGCAGCACCCCTCCCGGGACTAGTACAGATACGCAGTATTTT. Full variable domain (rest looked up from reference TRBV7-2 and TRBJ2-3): GAGVSQSPSNKVTEKGKDVELRCDPISGHTALYWYRQSLGQGLEFLIYFQGNSAPDKSGLPSDRFSAERTGGSVSTLTIQRTQQEDSAVYLCASSTPPGTSTDTQYFGPGTRLTVL.

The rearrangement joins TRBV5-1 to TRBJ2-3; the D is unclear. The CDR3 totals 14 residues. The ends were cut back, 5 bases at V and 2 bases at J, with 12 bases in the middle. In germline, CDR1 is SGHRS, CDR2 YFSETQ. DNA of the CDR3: TGCGCCAGCAGTTCTGAACTACCCACAGATACGCAGTATTTT. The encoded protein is CASSSELPTDTQYF.

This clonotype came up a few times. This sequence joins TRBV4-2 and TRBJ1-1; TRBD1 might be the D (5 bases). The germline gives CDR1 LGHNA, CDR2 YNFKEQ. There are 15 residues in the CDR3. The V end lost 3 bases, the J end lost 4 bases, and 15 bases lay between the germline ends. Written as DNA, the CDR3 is TGTGCCAGCAGCCACCCTGGGGGGGTCAGCACTGAAGCTTTCTTT. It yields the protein CASSHPGGVSTEAFF.

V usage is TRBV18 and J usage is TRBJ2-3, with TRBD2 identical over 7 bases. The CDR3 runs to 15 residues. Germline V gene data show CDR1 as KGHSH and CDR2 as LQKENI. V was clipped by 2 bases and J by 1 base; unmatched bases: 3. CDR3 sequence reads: CASSPRTRGTDTQYF. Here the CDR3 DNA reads TGTGCCAGCTCACCAAGGACTAGGGGCACAGATACGCAGTATTTT.

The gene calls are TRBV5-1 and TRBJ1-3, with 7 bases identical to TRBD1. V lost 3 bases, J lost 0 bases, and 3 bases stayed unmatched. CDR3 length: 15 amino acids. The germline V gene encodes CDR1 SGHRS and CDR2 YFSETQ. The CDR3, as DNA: TGCGCCAGCAGCTCGACAGGGCGCTCTGGAAACACCATATATTTT. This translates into CASSSTGRSGNTIYF.

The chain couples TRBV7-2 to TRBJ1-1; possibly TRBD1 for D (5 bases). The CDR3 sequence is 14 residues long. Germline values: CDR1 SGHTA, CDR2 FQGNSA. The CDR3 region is CASREGHPNTEAFF. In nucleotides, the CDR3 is TGTGCTTCCAGAGAGGGGCACCCGAACACTGAAGCTTTCTTT.

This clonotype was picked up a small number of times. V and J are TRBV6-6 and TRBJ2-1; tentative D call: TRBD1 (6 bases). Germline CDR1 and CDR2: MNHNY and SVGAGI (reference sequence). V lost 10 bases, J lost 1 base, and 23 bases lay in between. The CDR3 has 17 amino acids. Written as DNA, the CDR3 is TGTGCCACCGTTGGTGTAGGGGGTAGCTTTTCCTACAATGAGCAGTTCTTC. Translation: CATVGVGGSFSYNEQFF.

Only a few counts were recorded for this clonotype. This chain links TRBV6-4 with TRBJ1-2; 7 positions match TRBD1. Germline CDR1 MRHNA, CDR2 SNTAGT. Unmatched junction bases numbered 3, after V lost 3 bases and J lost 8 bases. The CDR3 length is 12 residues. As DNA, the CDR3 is TGTGCCAGCAGTGAGACAGGGCACGGCTACACCTTC. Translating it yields CASSETGHGYTF.

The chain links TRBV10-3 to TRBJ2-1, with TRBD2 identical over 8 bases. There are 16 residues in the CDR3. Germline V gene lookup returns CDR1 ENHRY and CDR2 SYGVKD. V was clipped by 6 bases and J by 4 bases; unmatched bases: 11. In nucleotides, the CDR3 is TGTGCCATCAGCCCTCCAACTAGCGGCACGTACAATGAGCAGTTCTTC. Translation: CAISPPTSGTYNEQFF.

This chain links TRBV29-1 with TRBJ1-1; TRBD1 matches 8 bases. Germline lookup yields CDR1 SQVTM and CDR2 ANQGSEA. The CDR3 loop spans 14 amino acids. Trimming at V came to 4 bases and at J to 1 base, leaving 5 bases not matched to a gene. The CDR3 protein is CSVANRGRNTEAFF. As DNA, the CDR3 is TGCAGCGTTGCAAACAGGGGGAGGAACACTGAAGCTTTCTTT.

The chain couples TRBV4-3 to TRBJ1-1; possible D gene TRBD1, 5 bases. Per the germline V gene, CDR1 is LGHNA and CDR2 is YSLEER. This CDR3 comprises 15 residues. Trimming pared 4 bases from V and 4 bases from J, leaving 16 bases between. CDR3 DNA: TGCGCCAGCAGCCTCCTGTGGGGGGGTTCCACTGAAGCTTTCTTT. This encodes CASSLLWGGSTEAFF.